What follows describes a single TCR beta chain. Its antigen is currently not known. No quality values exist for individual bases; no much larger clone is one base distant. A MiSeq instrument was used for deep resolution sequencing, which targeted depths ranging from 1 in 1 million up to 1 in 200,000 T cells, with coverage averaging 10x for each clonotype. The immunoSEQ hsTCRB Kit was used to generate TCR beta libraries. The published analysis was carried out like this. Data were analyzed with ImmunoSEQ Data Assistant and ImmunoSEQ Analyzer, with V, D and J genes assigned per IMGT definitions. Clonality, which ranges from 0 to 1, was calculated as one minus the normalized Shannon entropy of productive rearrangement frequencies. Only overrepresented clonotypes making up at least 0.05% of the repertoire of each patient were included in the public clonotype analysis. Some 12 age-matched healthy donor repertoires from immuneACCESS served as clonality controls. TCRdb took over this immuneACCESS table, retaining in-frame rearrangements with V and J assigned. Such tables are incomplete; in checked studies, under half of the missing clones stem from an unresolved V gene, and the remainder is unexplained. That table is the source of V, J and clone size, and D and trimming were worked out from the DNA. Present in this sample are about 130,000 clones, 79% of which were seen just once. The top ten hold 9.5% to 15% of the sample.

Read against the paper, the sample's time point label means: eleven to twelve months on ibrutinib. For TCR beta library preparation, approximately 2.2 micrograms of genomic DNA were isolated from cryopreserved PBMCs. Longitudinal blood samples from CLL patients on ibrutinib monotherapy were analyzed using high-throughput TCR beta sequencing. Patients were enrolled in a phase 2 open-label single-center ibrutinib monotherapy trial. From the germline V gene, CDR1 is SGHTA and CDR2 is FQGNSA. Germline trimming: 5 bases from V, 2 bases from J; junction bases outside gene matches: 9. The CDR3 runs 16 residues from the cysteine to the phenylalanine. Only the CDR3 part of the read is kept: 48 bases, read in frame from the first base. The sample is drawn from a study of cytotoxic CD8 clonotypes in ibrutinib-treated CLL (TCRdb year 2021). With regard to the full study: The cohort had ten to twelve relapsed/refractory and 15 treatment-naive patients; roughly 17 were IGHV unmutated. Patients were still on ibrutinib when every remission and progressive disease sample was collected. Of the approximately 91 people in the trial, about 25 had longitudinal samples available. Samples at response were collected after a median of about 11 months of treatment, with a range of about 6 to 40 months. On average, each sample had some 260,000 productive templates and roughly 95,000 productive rearrangements. Cryopreserved peripheral blood mononuclear cells were collected at three points: before therapy, at response, and at either sustained remission or disease progression. Responses were partial in around 24 patients and complete in 2; after median 68 months follow-up, around 14 stayed in remission and about twelve progressed. The research as a whole found: Clonality rose at ibrutinib response, remained stable during sustained remission, and dropped back toward baseline at progression. Baseline clonality was found to be higher than that of age-matched healthy donors and was strongly correlated with circulating CD8+ T-cell counts. Lymph node repertoires were not examined, and the timing of sampling was not matched between patients in sustained remission and those whose disease progressed. Public clonotypes were rare and either shrank or stayed stable during treatment, and the rise in clonality at ibrutinib response reflected expansion of private clonotypes.

Recombination joined TRBV7-2 with TRBJ2-3, and 8 bases in between align with TRBD2. The sequence came from a human donor with chronic lymphocytic leukemia. This specimen consisted of PBMCs, obtained after 12 months of ibrutinib treatment. In nucleotide form, the sequence is TGTGCCAGCAGCCAACGTGCCGGACTAGCCACAGATACGCAGTATTTT. It translates as CASSQRAGLATDTQYF.